Each of the 7 T cell receptor beta chains below was sequenced from the same sample in a study of T cell changes during pregnancy in multiple sclerosis. Some clones are missing from TCRdb's copy, which holds only in-frame ones; the method was immunoSEQ multiplex PCR. The sample consists of more than 55,000 clones, 80% to 90% of them appearing once. Sequences were derived from CD4+ T cells from peripheral blood mononuclear cells, sampled in the third trimester of pregnancy. Receptors were obtained from a female donor with multiple sclerosis, enrolled in a pregnancy study.

J is TRBJ2-3 and V is TRBV30; TRBD1 matches 10 bases. The CDR3 contains 14 residues. The germline V gene encodes CDR1 GTSNPN and CDR2 SVGIG (reference sequence). The V and J ends lost 2 bases and 9 bases, in that order; junction bases with no gene match: 8. CDR3 bases: TGTGCCTGGAGTCACCCCGGGACAGGGGCAACGCAGTATTTT. Translated: CAWSHPGTGATQYF.

The V gene is TRBV6-1, the J gene TRBJ2-5; D perhaps matches TRBD2 (6 bases). The germline V gene has CDR1 MNHNS and CDR2 SASEGT. The CDR3 is 16 residues long. V was cut by 4 bases and J by 0 bases, with 15 bases left in between. The CDR3, as DNA: TGTGCCAGCAGTGGCGGGGCAGCTACCGACCAAGAGACCCAGTACTTC. Its protein is CASSGGAATDQETQYF.

The chain employs TRBV10-3 and TRBJ1-5, with a tentative D call TRBD1 (6 bases). Deletions cut 7 bases from V and 4 bases from J, with 11 bases between. Germline CDR1 is ENHRY and CDR2 is SYGVKD. This CDR3 spans 13 amino acids. The CDR3 loop reads CAINRDTNQPQHF. In DNA form, the CDR3 reads TGTGCCATCAACAGGGACACGAATCAGCCCCAGCATTTT.

This chain joins TRBV19 and TRBJ2-6; D possibly corresponds to TRBD1 (6 bases). The CDR3 length is 18 residues. V was clipped by 0 bases and J by 0 bases, with 12 bases between them. Germline V lookup: CDR1 LNHDA, CDR2 SQIVND (reference sequence). CDR3 nucleotide sequence: TGTGCCAGTAGTATAGACTCTGGACAGTTCTCTGGGGCCAACGTCCTGACTTTC. It encodes CASSIDSGQFSGANVLTF.

Only a few counts were recorded for this clone. The chain combines TRBV7-2 with TRBJ1-2; weak D call: TRBD1 (5 bases). The germline V gene has CDR1 SGHTA and CDR2 FQGNSA. The CDR3 sequence is 14 residues long. V shed 5 bases and J shed 3 bases, with 13 bases lying between them. Written as DNA, the CDR3 is TGTGCCAGCAGCCCGGCGACAGACTACTATGGCTACACCTTC. Protein product: CASSPATDYYGYTF.

This chain links TRBV11-1 with TRBJ2-7, with D perhaps TRBD1 (6 bases). Germline V gene sequence: CDR1 SGHAT, CDR2 FQDESV (reference sequence). The V gene lost 1 base and the J gene lost 5 bases, with 9 bases spanning the gap. The CDR3 length is 13 residues. CDR3 sequence: CASSLGQDNEQYF. In DNA, the CDR3 is TGTGCCAGCAGCTTAGGACAGGACAACGAGCAGTACTTC.

The chain uses TRBV19 and TRBJ1-6; 7 positions agree with TRBD1. CDR1 LNHDA and CDR2 SQIVND come from the germline V gene (reference sequence). Trimming removed 4 bases from V and 3 bases from J; junction bases left unmatched: 6. CDR3 length equals 16 residues. The CDR3 protein is CASSRTGQYYNSPLHF. CDR3 nucleotide sequence: TGTGCCAGTAGTAGAACGGGACAGTACTATAATTCACCCCTCCACTTT.